The 13 T cell receptor beta chains listed next were all sequenced from one sample in a study of T cells after posttransplantation cyclophosphamide. Sampled 1 year posttransplant, controls received myeloablative marrow transplants, methotrexate and a calcineurin inhibitor. The table came from immunoSEQ multiplex PCR; TCRdb's copy has only in-frame clones and leaves some out. The sample holds about 15,000 clones, 70% to 90% seen once. The sample consisted of PBMCs, taken around 64 weeks after allogeneic stem cell transplant with calcineurin inhibitor and methotrexate. These receptors all come from a male patient younger than 45 who received an allogeneic stem cell transplant from an unrelated donor, was CMV-positive, and had acute and chronic GVHD. A share of the T cells may be of graft donor origin.

The gene calls are TRBV28 and TRBJ2-7; 7 bases align to TRBD1. CDR3 size: 10 residues. Germline-derived CDR1 and CDR2 are MDHEN and SYDVKM. V shed 5 bases, J shed 11 bases, and the junction held 3 bases outside the gene matches. In nucleotides, the CDR3 is TGTGCCAGCAGTGACAGGGAAGAGTACTTC. This codes for CASSDREEYF.

The chain uses TRBV11-2 and TRBJ1-6; perhaps TRBD1 as D (6 bases). V lost 4 bases, J lost 3 bases, and 22 bases lay in between. Looked up from germline, CDR1 is SGHAT and CDR2 is FQNNGV. The CDR3 has 19 amino acids. CDR3 region: CASSSPGRGPPDYNSPLHF. Written as DNA, the CDR3 is TGTGCCAGCAGCTCCCCGGGCAGGGGACCACCAGACTATAATTCACCCCTCCACTTT.

The chain couples TRBV6-6 to TRBJ1-3; D unresolved. The V gene's germline CDR1 is MNHNY and CDR2 SVGAGI (reference sequence). The CDR3 loop spans 15 amino acids. The V end lost 6 bases, the J end lost 1 base, and 13 bases lay between the germline ends. The CDR3 reads CASSLLGVSGNTIYF. CDR3 nucleotides: TGTGCCAGCAGCTTACTTGGAGTGTCTGGAAACACCATATATTTT.

The rearrangement uses TRBV27 and TRBJ1-1; D is unclear. The CDR3 length is 15 residues. Trimming shortened V by 6 bases and J by 1 base, and 15 bases separated the two germline ends. The germline CDR1 and CDR2 sequences are MNHEY and SMNVEV (reference sequence). CDR3 loop: CASSLSNTANTEAFF. The CDR3, as DNA: TGTGCCAGCAGCCTATCAAACACAGCGAACACTGAAGCTTTCTTT.

By share of the sample, this clone is large (0.1 to 1%). This chain links TRBV19 with TRBJ1-6; TRBD1 might be the D (6 bases). V was cut by 4 bases and J by 7 bases, with 17 bases left in between. The CDR3 covers 16 residues. CDR1 and CDR2 from the germline V gene are LNHDA and SQIVND (reference sequence). CDR3 sequence: CASSTPYRQGNSPLHF. The CDR3, as DNA: TGTGCCAGTAGTACCCCCTACCGGCAGGGGAATTCACCCCTCCACTTT.

This chain joins TRBV7-9 and TRBJ2-7, with 9 bases identical to TRBD1. The CDR3 has 15 residues. Germline-derived CDR1 and CDR2 are SEHNR and FQNEAQ (reference sequence). Losses at the gene ends were 2 bases for V and 5 bases for J; bases not matched to a gene: 7. CDR3 in DNA: TGTGCCAGCAGCTTAATTGGACAGGGGAATGACGAGCAGTACTTC. Translated: CASSLIGQGNDEQYF.

The J gene is TRBJ2-2, the V gene TRBV12-5; 8 bases are a match to TRBD1. In germline, CDR1 is LGHNT, CDR2 FRNRAP. Trimming at V came to 5 bases and at J to 2 bases, leaving 4 bases not matched to a gene. This CDR3 is built from 15 residues. CDR3: CASGLGQGNTGELFF. DNA for the CDR3: TGTGCTAGTGGTCTCGGACAGGGTAACACCGGGGAGCTGTTTTTT.

The chain uses TRBV27 and TRBJ1-4, with TRBD1 identical over 8 bases. This CDR3 comprises 14 residues. Germline V gene sequence: CDR1 MNHEY, CDR2 SMNVEV (reference sequence). V shed 7 bases, J shed 11 bases, and the junction held 12 bases outside the gene matches. The CDR3 DNA reads as TGTGCCAGCACCCCGCGGACAGGGTTCGGGAAACTGTTTTTT. It codes for CASTPRTGFGKLFF.

The chain is built from TRBV10-2 and TRBJ2-2, with 7 bases aligning to TRBD2. CDR1 and CDR2 (germline): WSHSY, SAAADI. The trim removed 7 bases at V and 8 bases at J, leaving 10 bases unmatched. CDR3 size: 14 residues. CDR3 sequence reads: CASTPPRREGELFF. DNA of the CDR3: TGCGCCAGCACCCCCCCCCGGCGGGAGGGGGAGCTGTTTTTT.

The chain links TRBV18 to TRBJ2-5; no firm D call. Trimming cost V 3 bases and J 4 bases, with 9 bases left between them. This CDR3 contains 13 residues. Germline V CDR1 and CDR2: KGHSH, LQKENI. The CDR3 here is CASSPEAVETQYF. CDR3 DNA: TGTGCCAGCTCACCCGAGGCCGTAGAGACCCAGTACTTC.

This clone has only a few counts. The rearrangement uses TRBV5-4 and TRBJ1-1; D gene uncertain. This CDR3 is 13 amino acids long. Germline V gene lookup returns CDR1 SGHNT and CDR2 YYREEE (reference sequence). V was clipped by 4 bases and J by 1 base, with 8 bases between them. CDR3 residues: CASSIAGNTEAFF. DNA of the CDR3: TGTGCCAGCAGCATCGCAGGGAACACTGAAGCTTTCTTT. The full variable domain, rest sourced from reference TRBV5-4 and TRBJ1-1, is ETGVTQSPTHLIKTRGQQVTLRCSSQSGHNTVSWYQQALGQGPQFIFQYYREEENGRGNFPPRFSGLQFPNYSSELNVNALELDDSALYLCASSIAGNTEAFFGQGTRLTVV.

This chain uses TRBV5-1 with TRBJ1-1; TRBD1 matches at 7 bases. This CDR3 has 13 residues. The V gene end was trimmed by 3 bases and the J gene end by 6 bases; junction bases not matched to a gene: 5. Germline V lookup: CDR1 SGHRS, CDR2 YFSETQ. The CDR3 region is CASSSGTAAEAFF. In nucleotides, the CDR3 is TGCGCCAGCAGCTCTGGGACAGCGGCTGAAGCTTTCTTT.

Only one count was recorded for this clone. V is TRBV18 and J is TRBJ1-1; D is ambiguous. The CDR3 spans 16 residues. V was shortened by 4 bases and J by 1 base, with 16 bases between the two germline ends. Germline CDR1 reads KGHSH; CDR2 reads LQKENI. For the CDR3, the DNA is TGTGCCAGCTCACTGCAGGTGCCCCCCACGAACACTGAAGCTTTCTTT. Translated: CASSLQVPPTNTEAFF.